The 5 T cell receptor beta chains below all came from one sample that was sequenced in a study of vaccination and CD4 T cells after COVID-19. The treatment denotes: roughly ten-day PBMC culture with coronavirus spike peptide pools or control peptides (ViraFEST assay). The antigens for these receptors are not known. Sequence data for DNA of cultured CD4+ T cells were generated by the Oncomine TCR Beta short-read assay. One entry per CDR3 protein results from TCRdb running MiXCR on the PCR reads. The repertoire holds a few thousand distinct CDR3 sequences, roughly a fifth seen once, with approximately 15% in the top ten. Sequences were obtained from CD4+ T cells from blood, cultured in vitro. The receptor source for this set is a human donor who had recovered from COVID-19.

This clonotype showed up just a few times. This rearrangement joins TRBV12-3 or TRBV12-4 to TRBJ1-2; 10 nucleotides align to TRBD1. J gave up 5 bases and V 6 bases, and 6 bases lay outside the gene matches. The CDR3 extends over 14 amino acids. CDR3 sequence: CASRDRDRGYGYTF. Here the CDR3 DNA reads TGTGCCAGCAGGGACCGGGACAGGGGATATGGCTACACCTTC.

A few counts support this clonotype. V and J are TRBV7-2 and TRBJ2-7, with TRBD2 identical over 9 bases. Germline lookup yields CDR1 SGHTA and CDR2 FQGNSA. V trimming: 6 bases; J trimming: 4 bases; junction bases outside the gene matches: 4. This CDR3 contains 13 residues. CDR3 sequence: CASRGSGGYEQYF. CDR3 in DNA: TGTGCCAGCAGGGGTAGCGGGGGATACGAGCAGTACTTC.

This rearrangement joins TRBV7-3 to TRBJ2-1; TRBD2 aligns across 8 bases. With V trimmed by 1 base and J by 10 bases, 9 bases remained unmatched. The CDR3 has 15 amino acids. Per the germline V gene, CDR1 is SGHTA and CDR2 is FQGTGA. CDR3 sequence: CASSLRPLAVVEQFF. The CDR3 DNA is TGTGCCAGCAGCTTAAGACCACTAGCGGTCGTGGAGCAGTTCTTC.

V and J are TRBV20-1 and TRBJ2-3; 8 bases match TRBD2. The CDR3 is made up of 14 amino acids. V gave up 5 bases and J gave up 2 bases; unmatched junction bases: 6. Germline values: CDR1 DFQATT, CDR2 SNEGSKA (reference sequence). Written as DNA, the CDR3 is TGCAGTGCTCTCAGCGGGGGAATCACAGATACGCAGTATTTT. It translates to CSALSGGITDTQYF.

The rearrangement joins TRBV9 to TRBJ2-6; D remains unclear. The CDR3 covers 16 residues. V was pared by 4 bases and J by 0 bases, with 11 bases between. CDR1 is SGDLS, CDR2 YYNGEE, per germline. CDR3 in amino acids: CASSLGESSGANVLTF. The CDR3, as DNA: TGTGCCAGCAGCCTAGGCGAGAGCTCTGGGGCCAACGTCCTGACTTTC.